The present T cell receptor beta chain was sequenced within a study of PD-1 blockade in classical Hodgkin lymphoma. Study results and caveats: Repertoire differences lack defined causes, possibly disease activity or prior therapy. Whoever responded completely had baseline diversity much like that seen in newly diagnosed patients. By C4D1, CD4+ diversity increased significantly, especially in complete responders.

Time point indicated: cycle 4 day 1 (C4D1), after five to seven weeks of nivolumab. All the patients suffered relapse after autologous stem cell transplantation, and brentuximab vedotin exposure differed. Complete response, partial response or progressive disease made up the best responses. Turning to this clone: Antigen specificity is unknown.

V gave up 8 bases and J gave up 7 bases, with 18 bases separating them. Germline CDR1 reads ENHRY; CDR2 reads SYGVKD. The CDR3 is 14 residues long. Produced via immunoSEQ multiplex PCR; TCRdb's table is partial and in-frame only. The sample consists of some 25,000 clones, less than 75% of them appearing once. The source is a human donor with classical Hodgkin lymphoma. The gene calls are TRBV10-3 and TRBJ2-1; D is possibly TRBD1 or TRBD2 (5 bases each). Sequenced here: peripheral blood mononuclear cells (PBMCs), sampled before the fourth cycle of nivolumab. CDR3 sequence: CAIGTRGSLNEQFF. The CDR3 DNA is TGTGCCATCGGGACCCGGGGCAGCTTAAATGAGCAGTTCTTC.